The 9 T cell receptor beta chains listed next were all sequenced from one sample in a study of blood T cell repertoires in COVID-19. Method: immunoSEQ multiplex PCR; TCRdb's copy keeps in-frame clones and lacks some. The sample shows under 550,000 clones, over 85% of them seen only once. The sample was peripheral blood. These receptors all come from a man between 18 and 29 years old with COVID-19, enrolled during active disease.

About this clone itself: This sample includes further DNA sequences coding for the same CDR3. The genes are TRBV24-1 and TRBJ2-1; D gene uncertain. The CDR3 totals 15 residues. CDR1 and CDR2 (germline): KGHDR, SFDVKD. The V gene lost 1 base and the J gene lost 0 bases, with 6 bases spanning the gap. The CDR3 loop reads CATSDLRSSYNEQFF. CDR3 nucleotide sequence: TGTGCCACCAGTGATTTAAGGAGCTCCTACAATGAGCAGTTCTTC.

This clone has just one count. The V and J genes are TRBV3-1 (or the pseudogene TRBV3-2) and TRBJ2-7; TRBD1 is a possible D gene (5 bases). Germline CDR1 LGHDT, CDR2 YNNKEL (reference sequence). This CDR3 is 15 amino acids long. Between the trimmed V and J ends, which lost 0 bases and 2 bases, there was a span of 11 bases. In DNA form, the CDR3 reads TGTGCCAGCAGCCAAGATGTCGGCAGGGCCTACGAGCAGTACTTC. This sequence encodes CASSQDVGRAYEQYF.

The gene calls are TRBV15 and TRBJ2-7; the match to TRBD2 covers 14 bases. The CDR3 runs 16 residues. Germline lookup yields CDR1 LNHNV and CDR2 YYDKDF (reference sequence). V was pared by 5 bases and J by 6 bases, with 9 bases of the junction left unmatched. CDR3 sequence reads: CATSGLAGGPLGEQYF. The DNA of the CDR3 is TGTGCCACCAGCGGACTAGCGGGAGGCCCTCTGGGCGAGCAGTACTTC. Looking up the rest from reference TRBV15 and TRBJ2-7 gives the full variable domain: DAMVIQNPRYQVTQFGKPVTLSCSQTLNHNVMYWYQQKSSQAPKLLFHYYDKDFNNEADTPDNFQSRRPNTSFCFLDIRSPGLGDTAMYLCATSGLAGGPLGEQYFGPGTRLTVT.

The count of this clone is one. The chain links TRBV7-8 to TRBJ1-1; 7 positions agree with TRBD1. The CDR3 loop spans 18 amino acids. V lost 4 bases, J lost 4 bases, and 18 bases stayed unmatched. From germline, CDR1 is SGHVS and CDR2 FQNEAQ. Here the CDR3 reads CASSSNLEGARVITEAFF. In DNA form, the CDR3 reads TGTGCCAGCAGCTCAAATTTAGAGGGGGCTAGAGTTATCACTGAAGCTTTCTTT. The full variable domain, rest sourced from reference TRBV7-8 and TRBJ1-1, is GAGVSQSPRYKVAKRGQDVALRCDPISGHVSLFWYQQALGQGPEFLTYFQNEAQLDKSGLPSDRFFAERPEGSVSTLKIQRTQQEDSAVYLCASSSNLEGARVITEAFFGQGTRLTVV.

The CDR3 nucleotides are TGTGCCAGCAGAGGGACAGTGAATCCTAATTCACCCCTCCACTTT. Amino acids: CASRGTVNPNSPLHF. The chain is built from TRBV9 and TRBJ1-6; the match to TRBD1 covers 7 bases. The length of the CDR3 is 15 residues. CDR1 SGDLS and CDR2 YYNGEE come from the germline V gene. V shed 5 bases, J shed 6 bases, and the junction held 8 bases outside the gene matches.

In this sample, this clone turned up once. The J gene is TRBJ2-5, the V gene TRBV7-8, with 8 positions matching TRBD2. CDR3 length equals 14 residues. After removal of 6 bases from V and 2 bases from J, the junction contained 5 bases not matched to a gene. Germline CDR1 is SGHVS and CDR2 is FQNEAQ. The CDR3 DNA reads as TGTGCCAGCAGTCCGGGACTAGAACAAGAGACCCAGTACTTC. This translates into CASSPGLEQETQYF.

This clone was seen just once. J is TRBJ2-7 and V is TRBV10-1, with a possible D match to TRBD2 (5 bases). Germline V CDR1 and CDR2: WNHNN, SYGVQD (reference sequence). The CDR3 runs 17 residues. V shed 11 bases and J shed 3 bases, with 29 bases lying between them. The CDR3: CAPTGAESFPRDYEQYF. CDR3 coding DNA: TGCGCCCCAACCGGCGCGGAATCCTTTCCGAGGGACTACGAGCAGTACTTC.

The CDR3 protein is CASSEAPGAYEQYF. Here the CDR3 DNA reads TGTGCCAGCAGTGAAGCTCCAGGGGCCTACGAGCAGTACTTC. This chain links TRBV6-1 with TRBJ2-7, with D possibly TRBD1 on 6 matching bases. V dropped 0 bases and J dropped 2 bases, with 8 bases sitting between them. The CDR3 covers 14 residues. Per germline, CDR1 MNHNS and CDR2 SASEGT.

Regarding this clone: Other nucleotide sequences in the sample specify the same CDR3. This chain joins TRBV18 and TRBJ2-3, with 11 bases that match TRBD2. CDR1 is KGHSH, CDR2 LQKENI, per germline. This CDR3 contains 16 residues. After removal of 3 bases from V and 1 base from J, the junction contained 3 bases not matched to a gene. CDR3 protein: CASSPVAGGRTDTQYF. As DNA, the CDR3 is TGTGCCAGCTCACCTGTAGCGGGAGGGCGCACAGATACGCAGTATTTT.